This entry concerns a single TCR beta chain. Antigen: not known. This sample stems from a study of cytomegalovirus exposure and HLA in healthy donors. The overall study: Earlier, 100 million or so unique TCR beta sequences were recovered from roughly 200 million T cells by an analysis. HLA-typed donors were the source of about 85 million unique TCRs, which an early data release held.

The PCR was carried out with 60 Vbeta primers and 13 Jbeta primers. The assay was immunoSEQ multiplex PCR, and TCRdb's table has in-frame clones only and misses some. The table lists 95,000 to 150,000 clones, roughly three fifths of them singletons. Points from the study as a whole: TCR beta V segments were, for the most part, productive about 87% or about 30% of the time in an earlier analysis. Rarity held for most TCR sequences, but there were some public TCRs that occurred in many donors.

The sequenced sample was PBMCs. This TCR was sampled from a woman aged 40 to 49 in good health and CMV-seropositive.

The CDR3 DNA sequence: TGTGCCAGCAGTGATCCTAGCGGGAGAAGGGATACGCAGTATTTT. It is translated as CASSDPSGRRDTQYF. This chain connects TRBV6-1 to TRBJ2-3; 10 nucleotides line up with TRBD2. V shed 3 bases and J 6 bases; nucleotides not matched to a gene: 6. CDR3 size: 15 residues. In germline, CDR1 is MNHNS, CDR2 SASEGT.